This TCR beta chain appears in the sequencing data of a study of blood T cell repertoires in COVID-19. Germline V gene lookup returns CDR1 MNHEY and CDR2 SVGAGI. CDR3 size: 14 residues. Deletions cut 6 bases from V and 2 bases from J, with 11 bases between. Sequenced by immunoSEQ multiplex PCR; TCRdb stores in-frame clones only, minus some. Altogether roughly 49,000 clones are present, around 87% being singletons, with the ten largest covering 5.5% to 7.5%. The sequence was collected from a man over 45 with active COVID-19. The chain combines TRBV6-5 with TRBJ1-3, with D tentatively TRBD1 (5 bases). Material: peripheral blood. CDR3 sequence reads: CASSQLTAGNTIYF. The CDR3 bases are TGTGCCAGCAGCCAACTGACAGCTGGAAACACCATATATTTT.